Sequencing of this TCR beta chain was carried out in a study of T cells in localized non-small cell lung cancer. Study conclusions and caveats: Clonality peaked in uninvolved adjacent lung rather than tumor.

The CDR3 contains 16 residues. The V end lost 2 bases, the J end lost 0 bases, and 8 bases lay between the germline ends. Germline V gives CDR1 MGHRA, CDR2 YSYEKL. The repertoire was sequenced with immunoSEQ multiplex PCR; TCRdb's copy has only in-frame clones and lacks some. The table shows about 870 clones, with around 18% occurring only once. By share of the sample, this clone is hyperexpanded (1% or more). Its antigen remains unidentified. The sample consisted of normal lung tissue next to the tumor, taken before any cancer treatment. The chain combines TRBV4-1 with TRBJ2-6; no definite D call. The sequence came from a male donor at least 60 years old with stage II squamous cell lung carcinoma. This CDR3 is CASSQSLSSGANVLTF. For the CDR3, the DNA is TGCGCCAGCAGCCAAAGTTTGAGCTCTGGGGCCAACGTCCTGACTTTC.